This TCR beta chain was identified during a study of T cells in Graves' hyperthyroidism and ophthalmopathy. The overall study: Prior to any treatment, at the point of initial diagnosis, peripheral blood was collected.

To note about this clonotype: Its target is unknown.

Clinical symptoms, serum thyroxine and TRAb, thyroid ultrasound and orbital computed tomography together formed the diagnostic basis. J gave up 5 bases and V 5 bases, and 11 bases lay outside the gene matches. This CDR3 contains 17 residues. Germline CDR1 is SGHAT and CDR2 is FQDESV (reference sequence). Amplified regions were TCR beta CDR3 sequences from RNA transcripts. Researchers ran a first-round RT-PCR on the TCR CDR3 using the HTBI primer set. TCRdb independently ran MiXCR on the multiplex PCR reads; one entry per CDR3 protein. This sample has fewer than 550,000 distinct CDR3 sequences, with roughly 24% found just once. The study, taken as a whole, reports: Through a model of 13 V-J features, ophthalmopathy was separated from stable hyperthyroidism.

The rearrangement links TRBV11-1 to TRBJ2-5; TRBD2 agrees at 13 bases. This receptor was obtained from a woman aged 30 to 39 with Graves' ophthalmopathy. Sample: blood. The CDR3 nucleotides are TGTGCCAGCAGCCTGGGCACTAGCGGGGGGGTCAGTGAGACCCAGTACTTC. Translating gives CASSLGTSGGVSETQYF.